Here is one T cell receptor (beta chain) with its context. This may arise from a read error, as a much more abundant clone is one base away. CDR1 is LGHNA and CDR2 is YNFKEQ in the germline V gene. Trimming cost V 6 bases and J 13 bases; bases outside gene matches: 27. The CDR3 sequence is 18 residues long. All patients reached thyroid surgery having received no treatment beforehand. This sample was included in a study of metastatic and nonmetastatic thyroid tumors. With MiXCR, TCRdb reprocessed the PCR reads. The table includes around 25,000 clones, approximately 24% detected once. V gene TRBV4-2 combines with J gene TRBJ2-1; 7 bases are shared with TRBD1. The receptor was derived from a male donor with papillary thyroid cancer or a benign thyroid nodule (not recorded which). Some clones in this sample may be carry-over from other donors' samples. Input material: blood. CDR3 in amino acids: CASSIGALRTGPSEHQFF. The DNA for the CDR3 is TGTGCCAGCAGTATCGGCGCCTTAAGGACAGGACCCTCGGAACATCAGTTCTTC.